These T cell receptor beta chains were read from a single sample in a study of beta chain features in type 1 diabetes. TCRdb's copy holds only in-frame clones and misses some; the assay was immunoSEQ multiplex PCR. This table holds 220,000 or so clones, under 70% found once. The sequenced sample consisted of naive CD4+ T cells from blood. The receptors were sampled from a man aged 25 to 40 in good health. Each CDR3 is given with its conserved first and last residue. The D gene is left open where the match is weak. Part of the rows lack a size; the others show once, few, many or a class for expanded clones.

j_call d_call v_call clone_size cdr3_aa cdr3_nt
TRBJ2-2 . TRBV7-8 once CASSMLAPGELFF TGTGCCAGCAGCATGCTAGCGCCCGGGGAGCTGTTTTTT
TRBJ1-5 TRBD1 TRBV4-1 . CASRPGTGSNQPQHF TGCGCCAGCAGGCCGGGGACAGGGTCCAATCAGCCCCAGCATTTT
TRBJ2-1 . TRBV30 few CAWSVQVGQFF TGTGCCTGGAGTGTACAGGTGGGGCAGTTCTTC
TRBJ2-7 . TRBV30 . CAWSPQNGQYF TGTGCCTGGAGTCCACAGAATGGGCAGTACTTC
TRBJ2-7 . TRBV7-2 . CASSSGQTRYEQYF TGTGCCAGCAGCTCTGGACAGACGCGCTACGAGCAGTACTTC
TRBJ2-5 . TRBV11-2 once CASSTRDTLWETQYF TGTGCCAGCAGCACCCGGGACACTTTATGGGAGACCCAGTACTTC
TRBJ2-1 TRBD2 TRBV29-1 . CSVTGTSGRNEQFF TGCAGCGTTACCGGGACTAGCGGGAGAAATGAGCAGTTCTTC
TRBJ2-1 . TRBV5-4 . CASSLTGNEQFF TGTGCCAGCAGCTTGACAGGGAATGAGCAGTTCTTC
TRBJ1-1 . TRBV30 . CAWKRSDRTTEAFF TGTGCCTGGAAAAGGTCCGATCGAACCACTGAAGCTTTCTTT
TRBJ1-2 . TRBV29-1 once CSAVVRDGYTF TGCAGCGCCGTCGTACGCGATGGCTACACCTTC
TRBJ2-7 TRBD1 TRBV30 . CAWSVAAGGNYEQYF TGTGCCTGGAGTGTAGCGGCAGGGGGAAATTACGAGCAGTACTTC
TRBJ2-1 . TRBV29-1 few CSVEDGYYPNEQFF TGCAGCGTTGAAGATGGGTACTACCCCAATGAGCAGTTCTTC
TRBJ2-7 . TRBV30 . CAWGPQGRSEQYF TGTGCCTGGGGCCCACAGGGGAGGTCCGAGCAGTACTTC
TRBJ2-3 TRBD2 TRBV5-1 . CASSLVASGGTDTQYF TGCGCCAGCAGCTTGGTGGCTAGCGGGGGCACAGATACGCAGTATTTT
TRBJ1-2 . TRBV30 . CAWSVLGRGYTF TGTGCCTGGAGTGTACTGGGTAGAGGCTACACCTTC
TRBJ1-1 . TRBV30 . CAWRTGQRMNTEAFF TGTGCCTGGAGGACGGGGCAGCGAATGAACACTGAAGCTTTCTTT
TRBJ2-3 TRBD2 TRBV30 . CAWTGGHADTQYF TGTGCCTGGACGGGGGGGCACGCAGATACGCAGTATTTT
TRBJ1-1 . TRBV30 once CAWTDRWAEAFF TGTGCCTGGACCGACAGGTGGGCTGAAGCTTTCTTT
TRBJ2-3 TRBD2 TRBV29-1 . CSVEATSGNTDTQYF TGCAGCGTTGAAGCAACTAGCGGGAACACAGATACGCAGTATTTT
TRBJ2-5 TRBD2 TRBV30 . CAWTPGLAARETQYF TGTGCCTGGACCCCGGGACTAGCGGCTAGGGAGACCCAGTACTTC
TRBJ2-3 . TRBV7-9 . CASSASTDTQYF TGTGCCAGCAGCGCCAGCACAGATACGCAGTATTTT
TRBJ1-2 TRBD1 TRBV29-1 few CSVEGQGYGYTF TGCAGCGTTGAGGGACAGGGATATGGCTACACCTTC
TRBJ2-1 . TRBV28 . CASSWLPQEQFF TGTGCCAGCAGTTGGCTGCCCCAGGAGCAGTTCTTC